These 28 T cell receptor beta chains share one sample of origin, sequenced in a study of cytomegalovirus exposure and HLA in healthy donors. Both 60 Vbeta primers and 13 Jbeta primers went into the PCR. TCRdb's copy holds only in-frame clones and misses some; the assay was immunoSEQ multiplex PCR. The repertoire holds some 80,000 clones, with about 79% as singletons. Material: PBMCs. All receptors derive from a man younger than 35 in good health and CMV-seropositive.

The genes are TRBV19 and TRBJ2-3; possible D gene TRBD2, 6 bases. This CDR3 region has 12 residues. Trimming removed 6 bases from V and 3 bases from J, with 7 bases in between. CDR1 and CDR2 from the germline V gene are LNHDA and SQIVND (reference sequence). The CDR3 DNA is TGTGCCAGTAGGCGGGATACAGATACGCAGTATTTT. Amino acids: CASRRDTDTQYF.

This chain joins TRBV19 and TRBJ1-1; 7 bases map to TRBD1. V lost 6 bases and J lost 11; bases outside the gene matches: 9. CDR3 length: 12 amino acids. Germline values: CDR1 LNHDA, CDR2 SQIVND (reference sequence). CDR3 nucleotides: TGTGCCAGTAGAATCCGACAGGGCGCCGCTTTCTTT. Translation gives CASRIRQGAAFF.

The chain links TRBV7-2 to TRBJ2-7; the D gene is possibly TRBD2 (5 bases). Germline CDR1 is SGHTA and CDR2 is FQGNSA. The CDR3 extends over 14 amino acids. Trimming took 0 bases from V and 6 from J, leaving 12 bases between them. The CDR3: CASSLAGSLVEQYF. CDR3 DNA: TGTGCCAGCAGCTTAGCGGGGAGTTTAGTCGAGCAGTACTTC. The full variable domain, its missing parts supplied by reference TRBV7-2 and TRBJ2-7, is GAGVSQSPSNKVTEKGKDVELRCDPISGHTALYWYRQSLGQGLEFLIYFQGNSAPDKSGLPSDRFSAERTGGSVSTLTIQRTQQEDSAVYLCASSLAGSLVEQYFGPGTRLTVT.

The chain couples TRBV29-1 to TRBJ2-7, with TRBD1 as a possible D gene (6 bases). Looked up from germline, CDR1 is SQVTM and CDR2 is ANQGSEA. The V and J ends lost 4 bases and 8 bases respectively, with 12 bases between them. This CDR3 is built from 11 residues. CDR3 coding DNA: TGCAGCGTTGGGTACAGGGATCAGCAGTACTTC. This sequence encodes CSVGYRDQQYF.

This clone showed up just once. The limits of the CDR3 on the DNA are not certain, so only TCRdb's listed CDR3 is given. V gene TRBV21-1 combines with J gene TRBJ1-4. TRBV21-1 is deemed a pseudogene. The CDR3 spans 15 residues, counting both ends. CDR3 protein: CASSNVGGGNEKLFF.

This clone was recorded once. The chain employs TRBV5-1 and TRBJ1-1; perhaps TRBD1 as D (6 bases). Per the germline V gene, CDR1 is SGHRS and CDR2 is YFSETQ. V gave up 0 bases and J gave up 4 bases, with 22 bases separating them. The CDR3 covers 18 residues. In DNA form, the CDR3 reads TGCGCCAGCAGCTTGGGGCCGCAGGGGCGCCGGTCGAGCACTGAAGCTTTCTTT. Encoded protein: CASSLGPQGRRSSTEAFF.

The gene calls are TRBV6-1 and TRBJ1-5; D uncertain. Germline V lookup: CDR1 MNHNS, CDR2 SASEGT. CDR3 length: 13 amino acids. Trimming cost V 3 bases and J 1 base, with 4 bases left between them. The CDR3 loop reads CASSERSNQPQHF. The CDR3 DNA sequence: TGTGCCAGCAGTGAGCGGAGCAATCAGCCCCAGCATTTT.

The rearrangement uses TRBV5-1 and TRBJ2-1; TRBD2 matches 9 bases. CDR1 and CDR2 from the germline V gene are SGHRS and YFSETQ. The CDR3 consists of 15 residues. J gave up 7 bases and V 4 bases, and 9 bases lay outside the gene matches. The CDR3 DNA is TGCGCCAGCAGCCTCCCCGGGGCGGGAGGGAATGAGCAGTTCTTC. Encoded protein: CASSLPGAGGNEQFF.

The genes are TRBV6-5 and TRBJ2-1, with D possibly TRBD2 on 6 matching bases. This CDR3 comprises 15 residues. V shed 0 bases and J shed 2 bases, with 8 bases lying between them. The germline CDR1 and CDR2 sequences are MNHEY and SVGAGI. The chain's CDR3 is CASSYSGGAYNEQFF. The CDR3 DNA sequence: TGTGCCAGCAGTTACTCGGGAGGAGCCTACAATGAGCAGTTCTTC.

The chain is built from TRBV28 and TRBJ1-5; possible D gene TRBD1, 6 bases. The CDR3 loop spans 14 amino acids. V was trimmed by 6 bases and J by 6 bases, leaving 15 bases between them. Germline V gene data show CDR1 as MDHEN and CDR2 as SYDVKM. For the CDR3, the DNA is TGTGCCAGCAGCGACAGGCTCTGGGGTCAGCCCCAGCATTTT. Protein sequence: CASSDRLWGQPQHF.

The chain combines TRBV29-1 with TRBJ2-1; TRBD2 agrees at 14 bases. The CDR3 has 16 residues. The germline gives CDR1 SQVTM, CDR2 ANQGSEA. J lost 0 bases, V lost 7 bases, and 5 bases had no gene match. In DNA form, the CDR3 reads TGCAGCGCTCCGGGACTAGCGGGAGTCTCCTACAATGAGCAGTTCTTC. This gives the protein CSAPGLAGVSYNEQFF.

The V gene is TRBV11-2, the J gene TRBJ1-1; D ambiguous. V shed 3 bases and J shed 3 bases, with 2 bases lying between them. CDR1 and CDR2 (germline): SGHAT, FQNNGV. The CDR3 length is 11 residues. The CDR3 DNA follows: TGTGCCAGCAGCTTCGACACTGAAGCTTTCTTT. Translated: CASSFDTEAFF.

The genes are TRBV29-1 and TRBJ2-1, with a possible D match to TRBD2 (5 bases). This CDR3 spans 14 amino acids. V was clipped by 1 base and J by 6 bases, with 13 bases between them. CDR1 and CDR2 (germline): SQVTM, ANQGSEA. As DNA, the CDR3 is TGCAGCGTTGAAGGGTCGGACCGGGGCAATGAGCAGTTCTTC. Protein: CSVEGSDRGNEQFF.

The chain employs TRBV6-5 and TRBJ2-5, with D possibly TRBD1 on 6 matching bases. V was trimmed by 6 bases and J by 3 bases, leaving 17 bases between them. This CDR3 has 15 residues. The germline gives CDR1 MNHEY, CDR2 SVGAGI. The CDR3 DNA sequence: TGTGCCAGCAGGCAGACAGGCCAAAAAGAAGAGACCCAGTACTTC. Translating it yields CASRQTGQKEETQYF.

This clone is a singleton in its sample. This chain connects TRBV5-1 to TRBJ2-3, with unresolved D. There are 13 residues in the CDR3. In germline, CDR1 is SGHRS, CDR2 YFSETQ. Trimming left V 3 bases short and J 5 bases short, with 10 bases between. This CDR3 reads CASSYSDLDTQYF. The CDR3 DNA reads TGCGCCAGCAGCTATTCAGATCTAGATACGCAGTATTTT. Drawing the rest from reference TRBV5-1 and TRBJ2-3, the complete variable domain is KAGVTQTPRYLIKTRGQQVTLSCSPISGHRSVSWYQQTPGQGLQFLFEYFSETQRNKGNFPGRFSGRQFSNSRSEMNVSTLELGDSALYLCASSYSDLDTQYFGPGTRLTVL.

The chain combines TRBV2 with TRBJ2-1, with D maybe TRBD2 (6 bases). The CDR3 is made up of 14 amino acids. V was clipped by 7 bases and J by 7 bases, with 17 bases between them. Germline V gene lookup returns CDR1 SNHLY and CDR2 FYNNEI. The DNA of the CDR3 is TGTGCCAGCAAGGAGGGCCGCGGAAGGAATGAGCAGTTCTTC. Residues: CASKEGRGRNEQFF.

CDR3 nucleotide sequence: TGTGCCAGCAACACGGGACTAGCGGGACCTAATGAGCAGTTCTTC. It encodes CASNTGLAGPNEQFF. The V call is TRBV9, the J call TRBJ2-1, with 13 bases identical to TRBD2. The germline gives CDR1 SGDLS, CDR2 YYNGEE. This CDR3 has 15 amino acids. V shed 6 bases, J shed 7 bases, and the junction held 7 bases outside the gene matches. Full variable domain (rest looked up from reference TRBV9 and TRBJ2-1): DSGVTQTPKHLITATGQRVTLRCSPRSGDLSVYWYQQSLDQGLQFLIQYYNGEERAKGNILERFSAQQFPDLHSELNLSSLELGDSALYFCASNTGLAGPNEQFFGPGTRLTVL.

In DNA form, the CDR3 reads TGTGCTAGTGGTTTTGGTGCTAGCACCCAAGAGACCCAGTACTTC. Amino acids: CASGFGASTQETQYF. This chain connects TRBV12-5 to TRBJ2-5, with a possible D match to TRBD2 (5 bases). With 3 bases removed from V and 1 base from J, the gap between germline ends came to 12 bases. Germline CDR1 LGHNT, CDR2 FRNRAP. The CDR3 sequence is 15 residues long.

The CDR3 here is CASSQDINSVYSYEQYF. CDR3 nucleotides: TGTGCCAGCAGCCAAGATATTAATAGCGTATACTCCTACGAGCAGTACTTC. The chain joins TRBV4-2 to TRBJ2-7, with TRBD2 as a possible D gene (5 bases). Germline CDR1 reads LGHNA; CDR2 reads YNFKEQ. Trimming left V 0 bases short and J 0 bases short, with 15 bases between. The CDR3 consists of 17 residues.

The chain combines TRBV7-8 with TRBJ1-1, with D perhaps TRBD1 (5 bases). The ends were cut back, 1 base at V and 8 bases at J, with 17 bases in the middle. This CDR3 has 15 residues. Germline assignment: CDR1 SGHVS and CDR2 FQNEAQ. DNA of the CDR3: TGTGCCAGCAGCTTAGTCCCAACCAGCGGGGGAGAAGCTTTCTTT. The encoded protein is CASSLVPTSGGEAFF. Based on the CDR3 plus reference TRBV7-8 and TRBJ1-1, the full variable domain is GAGVSQSPRYKVAKRGQDVALRCDPISGHVSLFWYQQALGQGPEFLTYFQNEAQLDKSGLPSDRFFAERPEGSVSTLKIQRTQQEDSAVYLCASSLVPTSGGEAFFGQGTRLTVV.

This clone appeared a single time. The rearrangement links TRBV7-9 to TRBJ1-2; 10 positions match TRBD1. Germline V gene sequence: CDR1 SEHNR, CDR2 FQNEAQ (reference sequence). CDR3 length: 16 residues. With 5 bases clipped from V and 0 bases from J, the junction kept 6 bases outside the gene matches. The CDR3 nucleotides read TGTGCCAGCAGCGTCCGGGACAGGGGTCCTAACTATGGCTACACCTTC. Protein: CASSVRDRGPNYGYTF. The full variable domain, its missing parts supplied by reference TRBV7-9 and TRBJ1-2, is DTGVSQNPRHKITKRGQNVTFRCDPISEHNRLYWYRQTLGQGPEFLTYFQNEAQLEKSRLLSDRFSAERPKGSFSTLEIQRTEQGDSAMYLCASSVRDRGPNYGYTFGSGTRLTVV.

CDR3 residues: CASSPTGSQHSGYTF. CDR3 nucleotide sequence: TGTGCCAGCAGTCCCACCGGGTCCCAGCACTCTGGCTACACCTTC. The chain combines TRBV28 with TRBJ1-2; no reliable D call. The V and J ends lost 5 bases and 7 bases respectively, with 20 bases between them. The germline gives CDR1 MDHEN, CDR2 SYDVKM. The CDR3 totals 15 residues.

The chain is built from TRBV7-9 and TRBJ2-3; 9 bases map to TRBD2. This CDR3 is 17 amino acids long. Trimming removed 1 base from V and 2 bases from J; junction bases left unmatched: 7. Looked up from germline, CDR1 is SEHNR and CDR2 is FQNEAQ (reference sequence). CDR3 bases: TGTGCCAGCAGCTTAGTGGGGACTAGCAACATCACAGATACGCAGTATTTT. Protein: CASSLVGTSNITDTQYF.

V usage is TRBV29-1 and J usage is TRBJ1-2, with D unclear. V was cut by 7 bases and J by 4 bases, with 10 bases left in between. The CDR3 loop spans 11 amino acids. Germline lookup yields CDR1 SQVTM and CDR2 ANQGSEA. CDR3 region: CSGSTVYGYTF. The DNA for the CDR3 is TGCAGCGGTTCCACAGTCTATGGCTACACCTTC.

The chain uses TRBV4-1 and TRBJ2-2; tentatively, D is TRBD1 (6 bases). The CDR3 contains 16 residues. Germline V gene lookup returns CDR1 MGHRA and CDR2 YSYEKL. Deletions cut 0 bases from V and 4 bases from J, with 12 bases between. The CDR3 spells CASSQDQGLGTGELFF. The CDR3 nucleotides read TGCGCCAGCAGCCAAGATCAGGGGTTGGGCACCGGGGAGCTGTTTTTT.

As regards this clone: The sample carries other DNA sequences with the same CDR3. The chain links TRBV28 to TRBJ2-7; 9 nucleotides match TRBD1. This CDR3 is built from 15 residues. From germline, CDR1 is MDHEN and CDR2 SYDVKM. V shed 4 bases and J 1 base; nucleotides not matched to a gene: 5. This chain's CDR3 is CASSSPGQGSYEQYF. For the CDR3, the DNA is TGTGCCAGCAGTTCGCCGGGACAGGGATCCTACGAGCAGTACTTC.

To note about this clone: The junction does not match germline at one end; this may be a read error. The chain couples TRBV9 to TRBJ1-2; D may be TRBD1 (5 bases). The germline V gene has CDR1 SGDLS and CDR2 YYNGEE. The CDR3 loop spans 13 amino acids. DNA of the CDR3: TGTGCCAGCAGCCCGACAGCAAACTCTGGCTACACCTTC. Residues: CASSPTANSGYTF.

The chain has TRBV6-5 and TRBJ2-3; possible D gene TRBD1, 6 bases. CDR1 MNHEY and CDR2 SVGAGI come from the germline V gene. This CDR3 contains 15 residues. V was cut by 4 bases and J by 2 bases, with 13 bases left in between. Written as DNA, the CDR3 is TGTGCCAGCAGTTTAAATCAGGGGCTCACAGATACGCAGTATTTT. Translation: CASSLNQGLTDTQYF.